Below are 10 T cell receptor beta chains sequenced from a single sample in a study of cytomegalovirus exposure and HLA in healthy donors. The primer mix had 60 Vbeta and 13 Jbeta primers. The method was immunoSEQ multiplex PCR; TCRdb's version includes in-frame clones alone and lacks a portion of them. The sample lists over 150,000 clones, 75% occurring once. The sample consisted of PBMCs. The receptors were sampled from a woman between 50 and 59 years old in good health and CMV-seropositive.

J is TRBJ1-6 and V is TRBV11-2; D call uncertain. Germline lookup yields CDR1 SGHAT and CDR2 FQNNGV. The CDR3 has 13 residues. V was cut by 0 bases and J by 7 bases, with 4 bases left in between. CDR3 sequence (DNA): TGTGCCAGCAGCTTAGACCTGAATTCACCCCTCCACTTT. Amino acid sequence: CASSLDLNSPLHF.

This chain links TRBV5-4 with TRBJ1-3; D is perhaps TRBD1 (5 bases). V was pared by 3 bases and J by 8 bases, with 6 bases between. The CDR3 is made up of 11 amino acids. Per germline, CDR1 SGHNT and CDR2 YYREEE (reference sequence). DNA for the CDR3: TGTGCCAGCAGCTGGGGGGACACCATATATTTT. Protein: CASSWGDTIYF.

The V call is TRBV21-1, the J call TRBJ2-5; the table's D call, TRBD2, was not checked against the DNA. TRBV21-1 is listed as a pseudogene. The CDR3 extends over 13 amino acids. This chain's CDR3 is CASSKRGSQTQYF. The DNA for the CDR3 is TGTGCCAGCAGCAAGCGGGGGTCACAGACCCAGTACTTC.

A note on this clone: An end of the junction differs from the germline gene, which may be a read error. Other DNA variants within this sample encode the same CDR3. The genes are TRBV7-3 and TRBJ1-1; 7 bases are a match to TRBD1. This CDR3 is 13 amino acids long. CDR1 is SGHTA and CDR2 is FQGTGA in the germline V gene. The CDR3 DNA is TGTGCCAGCAGCAAAAACAGGGGCACTGAAGCCTTCTTT. This translates into CASSKNRGTEAFF. The whole variable domain, filled in from reference TRBV7-3 and TRBJ1-1, reads GAGVSQTPSNKVTEKGKYVELRCDPISGHTALYWYRQSLGQGPEFLIYFQGTGAADDSGLPNDRFFAVRPEGSVSTLKIQRTERGDSAVYLCASSKNRGTEAFFGQGTRLTVV.

The CDR3 DNA follows: TGTGCCAGCAGCCCCCGAGGGACAGGGGGCCTGTACAATGAGCAGTTCTTC. It specifies CASSPRGTGGLYNEQFF. The genes are TRBV9 and TRBJ2-1, with 12 bases matching TRBD1. Germline CDR1 SGDLS, CDR2 YYNGEE. The CDR3 contains 17 residues. J was trimmed by 4 bases and V by 4 bases; bases with no gene match: 9.

The chain carries TRBV19 and TRBJ1-1; 7 bases are a match to TRBD1. CDR1 is LNHDA and CDR2 is SQIVND in the germline V gene (reference sequence). CDR3 length equals 14 residues. Trimming at V came to 7 bases and at J to 11 bases, leaving 16 bases not matched to a gene. The CDR3 DNA reads as TGTGCCAGTACTACCAACAGGGGCGTATTACCGGCTTTCTTT. Encoded protein: CASTTNRGVLPAFF.

This chain connects TRBV5-4 to TRBJ1-1; D is uncertain. Germline V gives CDR1 SGHNT, CDR2 YYREEE (reference sequence). Trimming shortened V by 0 bases and J by 2 bases, and 5 bases separated the two germline ends. This CDR3 region has 13 residues. The CDR3 region has the DNA TGTGCCAGCAGCTTGGGAGTTAACACTGAAGCTTTCTTT. It translates to CASSLGVNTEAFF. Filled out from reference TRBV5-4 and TRBJ1-1, the complete variable domain reads ETGVTQSPTHLIKTRGQQVTLRCSSQSGHNTVSWYQQALGQGPQFIFQYYREEENGRGNFPPRFSGLQFPNYSSELNVNALELDDSALYLCASSLGVNTEAFFGQGTRLTVV.

The rearrangement links TRBV2 to TRBJ2-5; 8 bases match TRBD1. This CDR3 has 12 residues. The germline V gene has CDR1 SNHLY and CDR2 FYNNEI. The V and J ends lost 6 bases and 3 bases, in that order; junction bases with no gene match: 0. The CDR3 DNA is TGTGCCAGCAGGGACAGGGAAGAGACCCAGTACTTC. Translated: CASRDREETQYF.

The rearrangement uses TRBV6-1 and TRBJ2-3; D is unresolved. CDR1 is MNHNS, CDR2 SASEGT, per germline. The CDR3 totals 16 residues. V gave up 1 base and J gave up 9 bases, with 20 bases separating them. CDR3 protein: CASSEEAPAAGGTQYF. CDR3 in DNA: TGTGCCAGCAGTGAAGAAGCCCCCGCGGCCGGCGGAACGCAGTATTTT.

The DNA of the CDR3 is TGTGCCAGCAGCTTAGTAACTAGCGGGGACTACAATGAGCAGTTCTTC. The encoded protein is CASSLVTSGDYNEQFF. The chain has TRBV7-9 and TRBJ2-1, with TRBD2 matching 10 bases. V lost 1 base and J lost 3; bases outside the gene matches: 3. The CDR3 has 16 residues. Germline CDR1 is SEHNR and CDR2 is FQNEAQ (reference sequence).